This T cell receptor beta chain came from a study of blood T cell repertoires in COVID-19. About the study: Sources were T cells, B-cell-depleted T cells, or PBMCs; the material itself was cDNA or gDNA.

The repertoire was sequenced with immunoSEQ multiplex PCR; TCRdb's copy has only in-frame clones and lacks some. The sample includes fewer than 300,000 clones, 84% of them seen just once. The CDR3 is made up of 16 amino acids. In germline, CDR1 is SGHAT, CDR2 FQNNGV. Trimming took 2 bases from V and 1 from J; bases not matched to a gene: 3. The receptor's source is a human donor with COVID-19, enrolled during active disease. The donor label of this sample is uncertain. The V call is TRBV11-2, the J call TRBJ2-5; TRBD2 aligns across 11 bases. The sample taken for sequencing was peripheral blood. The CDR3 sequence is CASSLRGTSGQETQYF. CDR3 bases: TGTGCCAGCAGCTTACGAGGGACTAGCGGCCAAGAGACCCAGTACTTC.